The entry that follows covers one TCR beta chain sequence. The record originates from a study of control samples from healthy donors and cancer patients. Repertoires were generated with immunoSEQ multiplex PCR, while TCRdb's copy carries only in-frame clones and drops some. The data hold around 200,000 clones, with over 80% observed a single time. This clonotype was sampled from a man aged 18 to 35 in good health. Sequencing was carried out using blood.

This CDR3 is CATTGSGSDTQYF. CDR3 coding DNA: TGTGCCACCACGGGATCAGGATCAGATACGCAGTATTTT. V usage is TRBV10-3 and J usage is TRBJ2-3, with a weak D call TRBD2 (5 bases). Germline V lookup: CDR1 ENHRY, CDR2 SYGVKD. Trimming took 10 bases from V and 4 from J, leaving 15 bases between them. This CDR3 has 13 amino acids.